This section outlines one T cell receptor (beta chain) sequence together with its context. Its antigen is as yet unknown. This sample was included in a study of molecular identifiers for immune sequencing clone quantification. The study, taken as a whole, reports: Clones above 20 RNA copies held over 98% of effector molecules, under 1% in naive cells.

The V and J ends lost 6 bases and 5 bases respectively, with 19 bases between them. The germline CDR1 and CDR2 sequences are SNHLY and FYNNEI. The CDR3 totals 16 residues. Previously described methods and listed TCR primers were used for bulk TCR libraries. Each CDR3 protein gets one entry after TCRdb re-called the PCR reads with MiXCR. Altogether some 650,000 distinct CDR3 sequences are present, less than 20% being singletons, with the ten largest covering 0.85%. Naive CD8 T cell sorting was performed on the CD8+CD4-CCR7+CD45RA+ phenotype. The source of this sequence is a human donor in good health. Some libraries in this study had Jurkat cell RNA spiked in. The V and J genes are TRBV2 and TRBJ2-2; possibly TRBD1 or TRBD2 for D (6 bases each). The specimen sequenced was naive CD8+ T cells from blood, with Jurkat cell RNA spiked in. Subset here: FACS-sorted CD8+CD4-CCR7+CD45RA+ naive T cells. CDR3 nucleotide sequence: TGTGCCAGCAGCTTGGGGGGCAGCTCGAGGACCGGGGAGCTGTTTTTT. Amino acid sequence: CASSLGGSSRTGELFF.